These T cell receptor beta chains were read from a single sample in a study of blood T cell repertoires in COVID-19. The table came from immunoSEQ multiplex PCR; TCRdb's copy has only in-frame clones and leaves some out. The sample includes 300,000 to 350,000 clones, about 90% of them seen just once. Material: peripheral blood. These receptor sequences come from a man in his late teens or twenties with active or convalescent COVID-19. CDR3s include the opening cysteine and the closing phenylalanine or tryptophan. Fields, in order: J gene, CDR3 length, D gene, clone size, V gene, CDR3 DNA, CDR3 protein. D genes are given only for firm matches. Only part of the rows carry a size: once, few, many, or a class if the clone is expanded.

TRBJ2-6 | 17 | NA | NA | TRBV28 | TGTGCCAGCAGTTCGGGATTCCGGGGAACTGGGGCCAACGTCCTGACTTTC | CASSSGFRGTGANVLTF
TRBJ2-5 | 14 | TRBD1 | NA | TRBV12-5 | TGTGCTAGTGGTAACCCGGGACAGGGGGAGACCCAGTACTTC | CASGNPGQGETQYF
TRBJ1-2 | 13 | TRBD1 | NA | TRBV18 | TGTGCCAGCGGGGGACAGGCGGGCTATGGCTACACCTTC | CASGGQAGYGYTF
TRBJ1-3 | 17 | TRBD1 | NA | TRBV28 | TGTGCCAGCAGTTTAGAGACAGGGGGAGTTCTTGGAAACACCATATATTTT | CASSLETGGVLGNTIYF
TRBJ2-3 | 14 | NA | NA | TRBV5-4 | TGTGCCAGCAGCAACCGGGAGCACACAGATACGCAGTATTTT | CASSNREHTDTQYF
TRBJ2-5 | 18 | TRBD2 | NA | TRBV4-1 | TGCGCCAGCAGCCAGGTCGGACTAGCGAGGAGGGGGCAAGAGACCCAGTACTTC | CASSQVGLARRGQETQYF
TRBJ2-1 | 14 | TRBD2 | NA | TRBV3-1/TRBV3-2 | TGTGCCAGCAGTCATAGCGGGGCGAAAGGTGAGCAGTTCTTC | CASSHSGAKGEQFF
TRBJ2-7 | 14 | TRBD2 | NA | TRBV5-1 | TGCGCCAGCAGCTTGGAGCGGGGAATCAACGAGCAGTACTTC | CASSLERGINEQYF
TRBJ2-7 | 14 | TRBD1 | NA | TRBV7-2 | TGTGCCAGCAGCTCGACAGGGGTGGTATACGAGCAGTACTTC | CASSSTGVVYEQYF
TRBJ2-2 | 14 | NA | NA | TRBV15 | TGTGCCACCAGAGCCGCGGTAGAGTCCGGGGAGCTGTTTTTT | CATRAAVESGELFF
TRBJ1-1 | 15 | TRBD1 | NA | TRBV6-2/TRBV6-3 | TGTGCCAGCACCCCGACAGGGGGCTTCGGCACTGAAGCTTTCTTT | CASTPTGGFGTEAFF
TRBJ1-6 | 17 | TRBD1 | NA | TRBV4-1 | TGCGCCAGCAGCCCAGGGACAGGGCGATTCTCCAATTCACCCCTCCACTTT | CASSPGTGRFSNSPLHF
TRBJ1-2 | 15 | NA | NA | TRBV4-1 | TGCGCCAGCAGCCAAGGGGCAGGGGTCAACTATGGCTACACCTTC | CASSQGAGVNYGYTF
TRBJ2-5 | 15 | NA | few | TRBV5-1 | TGCGCCAGCAGCTTGGATCCTACCACTCCAGAGACCCAGTACTTC | CASSLDPTTPETQYF
TRBJ2-5 | 16 | TRBD2 | NA | TRBV7-6 | TGTGCCAGCAGCTTAAGAGCGGGAGGATCGGGGGAGACCCAGTACTTC | CASSLRAGGSGETQYF
TRBJ1-1 | 13 | NA | NA | TRBV13 | TGTGCCAGCAGCCCAACAACGAACACTGAAGCTTTCTTT | CASSPTTNTEAFF
TRBJ1-4 | 14 | TRBD1 | NA | TRBV6-6 | TGTGCCAGCACCTCAGGGGGGCGAAGGGAAAAACTGTTTTTT | CASTSGGRREKLFF
TRBJ2-7 | 14 | NA | NA | TRBV19 | TGTGCCAGTAGTATTCGTGGGCGCTCCTACGAGCAGTACTTC | CASSIRGRSYEQYF
TRBJ2-5 | 15 | NA | NA | TRBV7-9 | TGTGCCAGCAGCTCGGAGGGGCTTCTCCAAGAGACCCAGTACTTC | CASSSEGLLQETQYF
TRBJ2-1 | 13 | TRBD1 | NA | TRBV7-6 | TGTGCCAGCAGCTACAGGGGTTACAATGAGCAGTTCTTC | CASSYRGYNEQFF
TRBJ2-7 | 13 | NA | once | TRBV12-3/TRBV12-4 | TGTGCCAGCAGTTCGGACAGCTCCTACGAGCAGTACTTC | CASSSDSSYEQYF
TRBJ2-1 | 17 | NA | NA | TRBV7-9 | TGTGCCAGCAGCTTAGCTACATACAGGGATACCTACAATGAGCAGTTCTTC | CASSLATYRDTYNEQFF
TRBJ1-1 | 17 | NA | NA | TRBV3-1/TRBV3-2 | TGTGCCAGCAGCCAAACCTTCCGGGGGGCAGTAATCCCTGAAGCTTTCTTT | CASSQTFRGAVIPEAFF
TRBJ2-5 | 15 | NA | NA | TRBV15 | TGTGCCACCAGCAGAGGGAGAGGTGGGCAAGAGACCCAGTACTTC | CATSRGRGGQETQYF
TRBJ2-1 | 15 | NA | NA | TRBV19 | TGTGCCAGTAGTATTATGACACCTTCCTACAATGAGCAGTTCTTC | CASSIMTPSYNEQFF
TRBJ1-6 | 15 | TRBD1 | NA | TRBV28 | TGTGCCGGAAGGCCCGGGACAGGGTTAAATTCACCCCTCCACTTT | CAGRPGTGLNSPLHF
TRBJ2-2 | 15 | NA | NA | TRBV5-1 | TGCGCCAGCAGCTTGGAAGGGGCGCTCACCGGGGAGCTGTTTTTT | CASSLEGALTGELFF
TRBJ2-3 | 16 | TRBD2 | NA | TRBV6-6 | TGTGCCAGCAGTCAAGGGACTAGCGGGGGGTACGGGACGCAGTATTTT | CASSQGTSGGYGTQYF
TRBJ2-6 | 16 | TRBD2 | NA | TRBV10-2 | TGCGCCAGCAGTTTAGCGGGAGCCAGCGGGGCCAACGTCCTGACTTTC | CASSLAGASGANVLTF